These T cell receptor beta chains were read from a single sample in a study of CD8 T cells in ankylosing spondylitis. TCRdb independently ran MiXCR on the 5' RACE reads; one entry per CDR3 protein. The repertoire holds 750,000 to 850,000 distinct CDR3 sequences, with about 10% as singletons. What was sequenced was blood, either unsorted or a sorted T cell fraction (not recorded which). These receptors originate from a male donor with ankylosing spondylitis. Both conserved end residues are part of each CDR3. The order of the fields is V gene, D gene, CDR3 protein. D genes are given only for firm matches.

TRBV28	TRBD2	CASIGLAGGVGTQYF
TRBV10-3	TRBD1	CAIRGDRDGSYTF
TRBV6-1	TRBD1	CASTMGQGAISEAFF
TRBV9	TRBD2	CASSVGPSGSHEQYF
TRBV7-8	.	CASSLAGDADEQYF
TRBV20-1	.	CSARENVDEQFF
TRBV6-2/TRBV6-3	.	CASSKVMNTEAFF
TRBV5-1	.	CASSLEGDFNQPQHF
TRBV5-1	.	CASSSLSVSSNEKLFF
TRBV6-1	.	CASRPLVTDTQYF
TRBV5-1	.	CASSFLTGTIPYEQYF
TRBV11-2	TRBD2	CASLQTSGLRLSYNEQFF
TRBV7-2	.	CASSPGRAVGNQPQHF
TRBV5-1	.	CASSLEAALTRYF
TRBV30	.	CAWNARTAAKKKLFF
TRBV5-1	.	CASSLHTAASTDTQYF
TRBV24-1	TRBD2	CATSDLGTTNEQFF
TRBV9	.	CASSTSSAGTLETQYF
TRBV20-1	.	CSARVGAVVYEQYF
TRBV25-1	.	CASSGRQIYEQYF
TRBV7-9	TRBD2	CASSPAGTSQDTQYF
TRBV9	.	CASGSISTDTQYF
TRBV28	.	CASGSGQTYNSPLHF
TRBV7-2	TRBD1	CASSAGGSYEQYF
TRBV6-5	.	CASSYSGGAEQYF
TRBV10-3	TRBD2	CAISESSGRIGETQYF
TRBV7-9	TRBD1	CASSPRQGTYNEQFF
TRBV4-2	.	CASSQPGAGGGTEAFF
TRBV11-2	.	CASSVLGTEAFF